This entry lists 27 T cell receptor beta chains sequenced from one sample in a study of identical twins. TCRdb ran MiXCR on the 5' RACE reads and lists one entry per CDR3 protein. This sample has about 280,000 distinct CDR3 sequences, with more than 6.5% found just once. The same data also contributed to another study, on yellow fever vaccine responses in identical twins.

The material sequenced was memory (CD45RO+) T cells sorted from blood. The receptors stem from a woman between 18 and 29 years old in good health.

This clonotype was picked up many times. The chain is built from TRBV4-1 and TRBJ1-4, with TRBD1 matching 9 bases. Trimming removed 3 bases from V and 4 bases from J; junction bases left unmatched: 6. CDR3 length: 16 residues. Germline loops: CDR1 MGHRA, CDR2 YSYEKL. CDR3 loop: CASSQDTGGINEKLFF. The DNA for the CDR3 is TGCGCCAGCAGCCAGGATACAGGGGGCATTAATGAAAAACTGTTTTTT.

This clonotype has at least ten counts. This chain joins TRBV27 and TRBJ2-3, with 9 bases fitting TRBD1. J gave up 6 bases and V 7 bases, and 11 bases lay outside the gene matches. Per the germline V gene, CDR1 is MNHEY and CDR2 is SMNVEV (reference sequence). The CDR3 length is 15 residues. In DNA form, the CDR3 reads TGTGCCAGCAAGCAACAGGGGGCGATCTGGGATACGCAGTATTTT. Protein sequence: CASKQQGAIWDTQYF.

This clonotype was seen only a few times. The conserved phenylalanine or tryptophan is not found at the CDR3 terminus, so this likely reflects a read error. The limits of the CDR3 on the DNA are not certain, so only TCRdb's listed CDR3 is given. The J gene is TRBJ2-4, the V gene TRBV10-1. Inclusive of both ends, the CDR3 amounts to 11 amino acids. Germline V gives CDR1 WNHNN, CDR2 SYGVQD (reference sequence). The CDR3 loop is CARGKRYKRPC.

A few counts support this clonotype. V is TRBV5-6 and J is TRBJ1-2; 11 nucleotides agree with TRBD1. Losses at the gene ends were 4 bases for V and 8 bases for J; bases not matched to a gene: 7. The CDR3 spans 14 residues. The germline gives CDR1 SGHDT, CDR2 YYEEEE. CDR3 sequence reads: CASSPDRGLRGYTF. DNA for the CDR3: TGTGCCAGCAGCCCGGACAGGGGGCTTAGGGGCTACACCTTC. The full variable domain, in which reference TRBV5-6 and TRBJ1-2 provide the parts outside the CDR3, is DAGVTQSPTHLIKTRGQQVTLRCSPKSGHDTVSWYQQALGQGPQFIFQYYEEEERQRGNFPDRFSGHQFPNYSSELNVNALLLGDSALYLCASSPDRGLRGYTFGSGTRLTVV.

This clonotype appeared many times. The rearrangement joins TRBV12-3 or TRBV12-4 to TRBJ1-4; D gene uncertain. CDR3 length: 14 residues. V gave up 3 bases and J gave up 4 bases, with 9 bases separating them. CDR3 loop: CASSFAGLNEKLFF. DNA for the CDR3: TGTGCCAGCAGTTTTGCGGGTCTTAATGAAAAACTGTTTTTT.

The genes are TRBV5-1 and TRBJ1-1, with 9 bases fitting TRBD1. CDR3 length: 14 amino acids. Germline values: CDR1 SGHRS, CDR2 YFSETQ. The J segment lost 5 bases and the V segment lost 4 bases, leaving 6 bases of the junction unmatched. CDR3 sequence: CASSQQGAGTEAFF. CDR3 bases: TGCGCCAGCAGCCAACAGGGGGCGGGAACTGAAGCTTTCTTT.

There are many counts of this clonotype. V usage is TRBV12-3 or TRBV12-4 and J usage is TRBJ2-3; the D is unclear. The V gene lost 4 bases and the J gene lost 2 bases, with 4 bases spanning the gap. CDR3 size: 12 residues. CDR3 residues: CASSSLTDTQYF. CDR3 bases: TGTGCCAGCAGTTCTCTCACAGATACGCAGTATTTT.

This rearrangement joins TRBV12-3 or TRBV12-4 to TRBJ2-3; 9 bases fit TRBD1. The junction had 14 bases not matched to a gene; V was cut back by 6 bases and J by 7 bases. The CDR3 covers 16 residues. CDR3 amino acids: CASSPRKGQGLNTQYF. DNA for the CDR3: TGTGCCAGCAGCCCGAGGAAGGGACAGGGTCTAAATACGCAGTATTTT.

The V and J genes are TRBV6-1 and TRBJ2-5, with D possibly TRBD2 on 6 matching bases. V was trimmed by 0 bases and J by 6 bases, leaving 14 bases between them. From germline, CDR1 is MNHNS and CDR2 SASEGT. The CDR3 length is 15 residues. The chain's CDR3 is CASSEARGRVKTQYF. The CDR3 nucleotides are TGTGCCAGCAGTGAAGCGCGGGGCAGGGTGAAGACCCAGTACTTC.

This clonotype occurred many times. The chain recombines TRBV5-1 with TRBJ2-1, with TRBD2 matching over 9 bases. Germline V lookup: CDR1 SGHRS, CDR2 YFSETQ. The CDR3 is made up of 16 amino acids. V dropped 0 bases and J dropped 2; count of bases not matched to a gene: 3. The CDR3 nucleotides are TGCGCCAGCAGCTTGGACAGCGGGGGGACCTACAATGAGCAGTTCTTC. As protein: CASSLDSGGTYNEQFF.

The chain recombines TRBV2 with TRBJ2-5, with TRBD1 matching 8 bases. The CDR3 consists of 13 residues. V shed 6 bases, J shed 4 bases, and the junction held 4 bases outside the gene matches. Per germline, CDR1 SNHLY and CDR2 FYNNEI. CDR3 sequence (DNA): TGTGCCAGCAGGAGGACAGGGACAGAGACCCAGTACTTC. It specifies CASRRTGTETQYF.

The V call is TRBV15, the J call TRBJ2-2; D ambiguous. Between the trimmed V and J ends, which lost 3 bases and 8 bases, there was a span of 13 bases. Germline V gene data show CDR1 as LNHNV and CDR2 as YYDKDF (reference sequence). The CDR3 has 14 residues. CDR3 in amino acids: CATSSEMAAGELFF. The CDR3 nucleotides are TGTGCCACCAGCAGTGAGATGGCCGCGGGGGAGCTGTTTTTT.

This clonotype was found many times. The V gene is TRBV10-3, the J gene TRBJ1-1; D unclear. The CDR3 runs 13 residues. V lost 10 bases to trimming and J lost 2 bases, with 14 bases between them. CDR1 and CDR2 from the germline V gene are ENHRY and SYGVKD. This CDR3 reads CATRIDLNTEAFF. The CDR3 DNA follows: TGTGCCACCCGGATAGACCTCAACACTGAAGCTTTCTTT.

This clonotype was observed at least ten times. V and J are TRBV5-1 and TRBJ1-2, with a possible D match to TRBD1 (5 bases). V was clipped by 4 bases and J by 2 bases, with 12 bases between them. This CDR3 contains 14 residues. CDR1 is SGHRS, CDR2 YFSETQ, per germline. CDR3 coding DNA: TGCGCCAGCAGCCTGGGAGGGGAGAACTATGGCTACACCTTC. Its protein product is CASSLGGENYGYTF.

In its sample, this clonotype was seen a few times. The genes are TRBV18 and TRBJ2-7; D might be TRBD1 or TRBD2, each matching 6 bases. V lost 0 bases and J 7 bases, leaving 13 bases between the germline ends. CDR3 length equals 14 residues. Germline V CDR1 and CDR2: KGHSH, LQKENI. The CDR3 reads CASSPPLGGSEQYF. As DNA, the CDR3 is TGTGCCAGCTCACCACCTTTGGGGGGCAGTGAGCAGTACTTC.

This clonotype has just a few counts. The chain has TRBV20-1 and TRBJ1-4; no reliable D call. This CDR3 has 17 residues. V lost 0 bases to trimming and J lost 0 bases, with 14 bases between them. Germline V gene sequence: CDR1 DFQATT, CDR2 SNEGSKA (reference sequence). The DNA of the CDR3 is TGCAGTGCTAGAGATCATCAGAGAAGAGCAACTAATGAAAAACTGTTTTTT. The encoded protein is CSARDHQRRATNEKLFF.

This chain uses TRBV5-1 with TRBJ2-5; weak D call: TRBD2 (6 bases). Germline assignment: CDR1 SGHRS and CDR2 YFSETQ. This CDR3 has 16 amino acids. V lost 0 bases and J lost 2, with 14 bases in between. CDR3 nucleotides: TGCGCCAGCAGCTTGGTTCTCTTGGGGGGACAAGAGACCCAGTACTTC. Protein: CASSLVLLGGQETQYF.

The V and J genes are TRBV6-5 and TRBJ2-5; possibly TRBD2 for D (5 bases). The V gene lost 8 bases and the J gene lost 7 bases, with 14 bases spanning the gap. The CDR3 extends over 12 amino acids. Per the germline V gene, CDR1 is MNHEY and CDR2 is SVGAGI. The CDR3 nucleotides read TGTGCCAGCGGAGGTGAAGTCGCGACCCAGTACTTC. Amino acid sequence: CASGGEVATQYF.

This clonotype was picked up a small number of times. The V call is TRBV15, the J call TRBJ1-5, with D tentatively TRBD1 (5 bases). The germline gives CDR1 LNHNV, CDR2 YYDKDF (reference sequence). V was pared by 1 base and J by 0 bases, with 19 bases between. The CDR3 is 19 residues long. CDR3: CATSRAVEPGLISNQPQHF. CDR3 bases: TGTGCCACCAGCAGAGCTGTGGAGCCAGGGCTAATTAGCAATCAGCCCCAGCATTTT.

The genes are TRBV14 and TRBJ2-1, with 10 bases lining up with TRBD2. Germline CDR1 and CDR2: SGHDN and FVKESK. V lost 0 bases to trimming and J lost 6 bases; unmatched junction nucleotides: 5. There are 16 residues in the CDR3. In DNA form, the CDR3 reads TGTGCCAGCAGCCAAGAGGGACTAGCGCATATCAATGAGCAGTTCTTC. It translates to CASSQEGLAHINEQFF.

CDR3 sequence: CSVGGSYTEAFF. Here the CDR3 DNA reads TGCAGCGTTGGTGGGTCGTACACTGAAGCTTTCTTT. This rearrangement joins TRBV29-1 to TRBJ1-1; D remains ambiguous. The CDR3 loop spans 12 amino acids. Trimming removed 4 bases at V and 3 bases at J, with 9 bases between. CDR1 and CDR2 from the germline V gene are SQVTM and ANQGSEA.

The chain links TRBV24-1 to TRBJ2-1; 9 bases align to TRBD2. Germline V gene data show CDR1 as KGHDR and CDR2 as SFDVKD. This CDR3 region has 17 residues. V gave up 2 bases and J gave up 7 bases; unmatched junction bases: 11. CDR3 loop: CATSDSSEAGGINEQFF. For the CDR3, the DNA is TGTGCCACCAGTGATTCGAGTGAAGCGGGGGGCATTAATGAGCAGTTCTTC.

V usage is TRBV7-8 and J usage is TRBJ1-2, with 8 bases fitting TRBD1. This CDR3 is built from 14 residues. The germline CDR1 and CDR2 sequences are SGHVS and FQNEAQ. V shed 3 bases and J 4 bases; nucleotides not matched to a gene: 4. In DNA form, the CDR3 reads TGTGCCAGCAGCTTGGACAGGGACGCCTATGGCTACACCTTC. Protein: CASSLDRDAYGYTF.

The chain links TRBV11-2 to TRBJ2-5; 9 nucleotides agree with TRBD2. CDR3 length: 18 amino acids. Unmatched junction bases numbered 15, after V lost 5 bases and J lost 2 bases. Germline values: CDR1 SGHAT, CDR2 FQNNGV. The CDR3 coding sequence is TGTGCCAGCAGCCCGGGACTAGCTCCCACCTGGGGGCAAGAGACCCAGTACTTC. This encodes CASSPGLAPTWGQETQYF.

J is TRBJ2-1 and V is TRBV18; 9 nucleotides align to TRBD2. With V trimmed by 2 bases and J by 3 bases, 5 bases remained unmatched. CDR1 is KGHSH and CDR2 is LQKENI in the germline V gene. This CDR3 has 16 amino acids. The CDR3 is CASSPVSSGNYNEQFF. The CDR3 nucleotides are TGTGCCAGCTCACCAGTTTCTAGCGGGAACTACAATGAGCAGTTCTTC.

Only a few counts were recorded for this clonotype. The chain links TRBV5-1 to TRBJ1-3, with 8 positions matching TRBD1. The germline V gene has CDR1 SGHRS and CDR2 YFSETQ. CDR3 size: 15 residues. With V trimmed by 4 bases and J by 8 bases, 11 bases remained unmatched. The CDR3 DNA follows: TGCGCCAGCAGCACCCGACAGGGGACGACAGACACCATATATTTT. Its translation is CASSTRQGTTDTIYF.

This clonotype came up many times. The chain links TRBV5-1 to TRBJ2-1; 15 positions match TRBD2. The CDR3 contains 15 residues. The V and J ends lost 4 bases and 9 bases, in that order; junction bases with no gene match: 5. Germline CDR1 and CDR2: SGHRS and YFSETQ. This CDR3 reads CASSQGLAGGIEQFF. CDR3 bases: TGCGCCAGCAGCCAGGGACTAGCGGGAGGTATTGAGCAGTTCTTC.